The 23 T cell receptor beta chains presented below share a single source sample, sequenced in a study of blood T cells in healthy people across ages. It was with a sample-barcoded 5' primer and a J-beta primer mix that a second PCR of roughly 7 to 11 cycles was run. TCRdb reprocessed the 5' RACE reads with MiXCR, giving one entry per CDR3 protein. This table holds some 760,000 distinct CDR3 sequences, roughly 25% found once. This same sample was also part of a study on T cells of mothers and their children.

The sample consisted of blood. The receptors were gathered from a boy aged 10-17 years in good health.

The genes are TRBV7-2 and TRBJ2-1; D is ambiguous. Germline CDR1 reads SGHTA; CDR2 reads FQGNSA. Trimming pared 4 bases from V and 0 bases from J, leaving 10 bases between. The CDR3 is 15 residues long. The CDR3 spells CASSYRAFSYNEQFF. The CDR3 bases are TGTGCCAGCAGCTACCGAGCGTTCTCCTACAATGAGCAGTTCTTC.

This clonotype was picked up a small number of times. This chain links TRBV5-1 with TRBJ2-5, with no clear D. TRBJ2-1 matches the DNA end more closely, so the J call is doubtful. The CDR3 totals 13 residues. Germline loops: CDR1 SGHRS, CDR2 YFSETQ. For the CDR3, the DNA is TGCGCCAGCAGCTTCAATGGTGGCGATGAGCAGTTCTTC. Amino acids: CASSFNGGDEQFF.

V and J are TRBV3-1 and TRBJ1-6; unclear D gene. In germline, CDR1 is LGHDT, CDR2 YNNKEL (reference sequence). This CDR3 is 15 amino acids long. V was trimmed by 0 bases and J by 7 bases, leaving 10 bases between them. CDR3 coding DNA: TGTGCCAGCAGCCAAGATGACGCCTGGAATTCACCCCTCCACTTT. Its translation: CASSQDDAWNSPLHF.

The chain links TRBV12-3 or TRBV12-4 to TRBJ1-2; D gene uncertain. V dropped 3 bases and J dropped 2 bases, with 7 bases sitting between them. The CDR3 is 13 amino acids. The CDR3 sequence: CASSFWSNYGYTF. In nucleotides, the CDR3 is TGTGCCAGCAGTTTTTGGTCCAACTATGGCTACACCTTC.

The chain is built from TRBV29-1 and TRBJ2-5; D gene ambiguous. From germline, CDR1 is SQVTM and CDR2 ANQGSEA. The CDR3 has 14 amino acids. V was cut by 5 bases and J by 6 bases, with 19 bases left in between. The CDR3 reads CSVPYSLTRKTQYF. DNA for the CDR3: TGCAGCGTTCCCTACAGTCTGACGAGAAAGACCCAGTACTTC.

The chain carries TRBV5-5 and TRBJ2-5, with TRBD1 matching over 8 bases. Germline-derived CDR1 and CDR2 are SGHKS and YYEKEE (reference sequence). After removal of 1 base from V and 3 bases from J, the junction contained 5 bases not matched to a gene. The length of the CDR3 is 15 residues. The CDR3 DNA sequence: TGTGCCAGCAGCTTGAGGACAGGGTCTAAAGAGACCCAGTACTTC. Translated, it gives CASSLRTGSKETQYF. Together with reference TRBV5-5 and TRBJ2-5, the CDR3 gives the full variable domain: DAGVTQSPTHLIKTRGQQVTLRCSPISGHKSVSWYQQVLGQGPQFIFQYYEKEERGRGNFPDRFSARQFPNYSSELNVNALLLGDSALYLCASSLRTGSKETQYFGPGTRLLVL.

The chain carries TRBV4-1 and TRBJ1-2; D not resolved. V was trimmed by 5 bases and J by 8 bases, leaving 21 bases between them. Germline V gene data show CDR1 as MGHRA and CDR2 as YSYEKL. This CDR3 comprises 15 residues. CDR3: CASSGNPLANGGYTF. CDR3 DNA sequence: TGCGCCAGCAGCGGAAATCCCCTGGCCAACGGGGGCTACACCTTC.

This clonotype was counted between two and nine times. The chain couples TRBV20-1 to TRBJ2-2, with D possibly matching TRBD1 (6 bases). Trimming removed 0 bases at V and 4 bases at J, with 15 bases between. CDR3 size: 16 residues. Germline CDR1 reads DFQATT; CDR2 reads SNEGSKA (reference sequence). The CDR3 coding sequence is TGCAGTGCTAGAGATGGGAACAGGGTGGGCACCGGGGAGCTGTTTTTT. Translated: CSARDGNRVGTGELFF.

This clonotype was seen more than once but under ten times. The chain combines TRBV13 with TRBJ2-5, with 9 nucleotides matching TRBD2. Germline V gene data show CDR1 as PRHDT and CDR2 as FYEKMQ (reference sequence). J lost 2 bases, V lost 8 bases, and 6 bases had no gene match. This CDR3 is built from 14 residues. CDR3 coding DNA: TGTGCCAGCGGTTGGGCGGGAGGGCAAGAGACCCAGTACTTC. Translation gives CASGWAGGQETQYF.

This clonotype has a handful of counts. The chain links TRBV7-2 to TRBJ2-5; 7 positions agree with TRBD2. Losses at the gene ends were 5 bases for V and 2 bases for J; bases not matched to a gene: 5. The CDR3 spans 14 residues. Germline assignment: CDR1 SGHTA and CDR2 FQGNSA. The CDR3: CASSVAGDQETQYF. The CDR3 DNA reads TGTGCCAGCAGCGTTGCGGGGGATCAAGAGACCCAGTACTTC.

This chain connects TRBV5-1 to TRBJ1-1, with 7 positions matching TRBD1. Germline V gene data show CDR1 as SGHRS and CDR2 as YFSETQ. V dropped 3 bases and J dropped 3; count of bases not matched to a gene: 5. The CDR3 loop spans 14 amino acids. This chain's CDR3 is CASSYQGGYTEAFF. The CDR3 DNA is TGCGCCAGCAGCTACCAGGGGGGTTACACTGAAGCTTTCTTT.

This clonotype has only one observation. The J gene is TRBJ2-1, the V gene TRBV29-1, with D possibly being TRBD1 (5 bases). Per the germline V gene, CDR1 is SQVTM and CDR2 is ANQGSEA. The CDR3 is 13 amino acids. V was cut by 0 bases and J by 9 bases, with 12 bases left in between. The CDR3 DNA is TGCAGCGTTGAAGAGAAACGACAGCTTGAGCAGTTCTTC. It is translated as CSVEEKRQLEQFF.

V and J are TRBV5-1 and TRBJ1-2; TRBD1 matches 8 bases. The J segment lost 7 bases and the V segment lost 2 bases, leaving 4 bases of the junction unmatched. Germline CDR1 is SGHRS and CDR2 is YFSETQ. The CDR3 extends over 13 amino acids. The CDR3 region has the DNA TGCGCCAGCAGCTTACCAGGGGGCATTGGCTACACCTTC. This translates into CASSLPGGIGYTF.

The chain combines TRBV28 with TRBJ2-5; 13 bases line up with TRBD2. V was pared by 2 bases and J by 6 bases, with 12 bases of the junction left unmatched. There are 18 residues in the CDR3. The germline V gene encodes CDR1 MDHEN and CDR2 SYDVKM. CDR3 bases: TGTGCCAGCAGTTTAATTCATGGGCGACTAGCGGGAGGACAGACCCAGTACTTC. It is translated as CASSLIHGRLAGGQTQYF.

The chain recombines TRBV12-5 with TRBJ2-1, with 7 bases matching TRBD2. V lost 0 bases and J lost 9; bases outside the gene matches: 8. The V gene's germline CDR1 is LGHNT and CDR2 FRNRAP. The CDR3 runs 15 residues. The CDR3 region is CASGLVGLEVSEQFF. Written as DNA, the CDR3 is TGTGCTAGTGGTTTGGTTGGACTAGAGGTTAGTGAGCAGTTCTTC.

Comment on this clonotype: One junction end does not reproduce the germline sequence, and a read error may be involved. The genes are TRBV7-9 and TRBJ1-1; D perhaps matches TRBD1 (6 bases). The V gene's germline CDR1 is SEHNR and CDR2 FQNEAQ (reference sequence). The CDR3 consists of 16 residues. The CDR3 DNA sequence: TGTGCCAGCAGCGCGGGACAAGGGGGTATGAACACTGAAGCTTCCTTT. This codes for CASSAGQGGMNTEASF.

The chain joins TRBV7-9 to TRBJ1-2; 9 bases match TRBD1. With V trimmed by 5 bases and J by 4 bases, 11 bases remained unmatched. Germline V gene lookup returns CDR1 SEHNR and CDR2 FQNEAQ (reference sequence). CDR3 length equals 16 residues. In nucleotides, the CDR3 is TGTGCCAGCAGCGGAACTCGGACAGGGGCCGGCTATGGCTACACCTTC. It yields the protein CASSGTRTGAGYGYTF.

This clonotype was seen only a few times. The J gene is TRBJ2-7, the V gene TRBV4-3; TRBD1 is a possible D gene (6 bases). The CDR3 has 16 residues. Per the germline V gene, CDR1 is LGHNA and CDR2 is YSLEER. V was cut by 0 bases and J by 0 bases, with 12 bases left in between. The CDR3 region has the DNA TGCGCCAGCAGCCAAGACTTCAAGGGGGTCTCCTACGAGCAGTACTTC. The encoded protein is CASSQDFKGVSYEQYF.

CDR3 DNA: TGTGCCAGCAGCCAATCGGGGAACAGCAATGAGCAGTTCTTC. Protein product: CASSQSGNSNEQFF. J is TRBJ2-1 and V is TRBV3-1; D might be TRBD2 (5 bases). The CDR3 totals 14 residues. Germline V gene sequence: CDR1 LGHDT, CDR2 YNNKEL (reference sequence). With 2 bases removed from V and 6 bases from J, the gap between germline ends came to 11 bases.

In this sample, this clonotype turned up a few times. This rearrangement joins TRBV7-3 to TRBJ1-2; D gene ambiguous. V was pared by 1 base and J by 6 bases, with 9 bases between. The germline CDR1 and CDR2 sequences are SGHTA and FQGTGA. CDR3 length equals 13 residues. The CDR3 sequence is CASSLNSADGYTF. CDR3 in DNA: TGTGCCAGCAGCTTAAACTCGGCGGATGGCTACACCTTC.

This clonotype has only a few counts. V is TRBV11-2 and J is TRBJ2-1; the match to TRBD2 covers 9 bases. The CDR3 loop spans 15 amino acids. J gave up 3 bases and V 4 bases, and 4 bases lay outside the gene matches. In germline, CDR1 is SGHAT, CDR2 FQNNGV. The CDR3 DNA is TGTGCCAGCAGCTCGACTAGCGGCGTCTACAATGAGCAGTTCTTC. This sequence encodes CASSSTSGVYNEQFF.

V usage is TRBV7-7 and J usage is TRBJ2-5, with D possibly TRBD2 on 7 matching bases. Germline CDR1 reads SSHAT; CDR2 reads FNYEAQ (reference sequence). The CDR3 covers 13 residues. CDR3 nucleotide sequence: TGTGCGTCGGGGGCGGTCCCAGGGAGGGTCCAGTACTTC. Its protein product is CASGAVPGRVQYF.

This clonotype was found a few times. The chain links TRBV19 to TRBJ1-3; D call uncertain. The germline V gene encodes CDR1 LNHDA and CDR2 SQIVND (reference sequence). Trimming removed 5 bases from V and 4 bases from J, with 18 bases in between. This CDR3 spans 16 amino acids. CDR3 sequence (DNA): TGTGCCAGTAGTGTCCTCTCGACGGTCCTGGGAAACACCATATATTTT. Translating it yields CASSVLSTVLGNTIYF.